This TCR beta chain originates from a study of cytomegalovirus exposure and HLA in healthy donors. Study-level information: Some 85 million unique TCRs, all from HLA-typed donors, were included in an early release of the data.

PCR involved 60 Vbeta and 13 Jbeta primers. Only in-frame clones appear in the TCRdb table, and some are missing; sequencing was by immunoSEQ multiplex PCR. This sample has roughly 100,000 clones; approximately 79% occur once, and the top ten carry approximately 2.8%. As to this clone: The antigen is not known.

It was healthy bone marrow donors who served as donors. Study-level points and caveats: In a later analysis, V- and J-gene trimming of beta chains associated with a DCLRE1C missense variant, replicated independently.

This receptor was obtained from a woman between 40 and 55 years old in good health and CMV-seronegative. Sequencing input: PBMCs.

This chain's CDR3 is CASSYPGADGNTIYF. In DNA, the CDR3 is TGTGCCAGCAGCTACCCTGGGGCTGACGGAAACACCATATATTTT. The rearrangement links TRBV11-2 to TRBJ1-3; tentatively, D is TRBD1 (5 bases). Trimming took 4 bases from V and 4 from J, leaving 14 bases between them. Germline V gene data show CDR1 as SGHAT and CDR2 as FQNNGV. The CDR3 sequence is 15 residues long.